This T cell receptor (beta chain) was observed in a study of T cells in Graves' hyperthyroidism and ophthalmopathy. This clonotype has just a few counts. Trimming pared 1 base from V and 6 bases from J, leaving 18 bases between. Looked up from germline, CDR1 is LGHDT and CDR2 is YNNKEL (reference sequence). This CDR3 is built from 16 residues. TCR beta CDR3 regions were amplified from RNA transcripts. The primer set for the first-round RT-PCR of the TCR CDR3 was HTBI. TCRdb redid the calling of the multiplex PCR reads with MiXCR, one entry per CDR3 protein. Here the sample spans 280,000 or so distinct CDR3 sequences, nearly 15% being singletons.

V and J are TRBV3-1 and TRBJ1-2; D perhaps matches TRBD1 (5 bases). Input material: blood. This receptor was identified in a woman aged 50 to 60 with Graves' hyperthyroidism that later progressed to Graves' ophthalmopathy. CDR3 loop: CASSQGSLGGLHGYTF. CDR3 bases: TGTGCCAGCAGCCAAGGTTCCCTTGGGGGTTTGCATGGCTACACCTTC.